This T cell receptor (beta chain) is from a study of T cell responses to AZD1222 COVID-19 vaccine. In this sample, this clone turned up once. This table comes from immunoSEQ multiplex PCR, and its TCRdb copy is limited to in-frame clones, with some not included. The table has roughly 100,000 clones, 91% seen once. CDR1 is KGHSH and CDR2 is LQKENI in the germline V gene. V was trimmed by 1 base and J by 3 bases, leaving 10 bases between them. CDR3 size: 14 residues. The chain links TRBV18 to TRBJ2-7; D gene unclear. The TCR sequence derives from an adult in good health. Specimen: peripheral blood, collected on day 0 of AZD1222 vaccination. Here the CDR3 reads CASSPLQSGYEQYF. The DNA of the CDR3 is TGTGCCAGCTCACCACTCCAATCGGGCTACGAGCAGTACTTC.